The 32 T cell receptor beta chains reported below all come from one sample, sequenced in a study of T cell responses to AZD1222 COVID-19 vaccine. Clones were sequenced by immunoSEQ multiplex PCR, and TCRdb holds only the in-frame ones, with some missing. The sample carries about 56,000 clones, around 88% recorded once. Sequenced here: peripheral blood, sampled 28 days after the second AZD1222 dose. The source is an adult who received the AZD1222 COVID-19 vaccine.

This clone was seen only once. The chain carries TRBV6-5 and TRBJ1-5, with 12 bases lining up with TRBD1. V trimming: 5 bases; J trimming: 7 bases; junction bases outside the gene matches: 6. Germline CDR1 and CDR2: MNHEY and SVGAGI. The CDR3 length is 15 residues. The CDR3 DNA reads as TGTGCCAGCAGTCAGGGACAGGGGGCAACCCAGCCCCAGCATTTT. This translates into CASSQGQGATQPQHF.

The CDR3 here is CASSPTSGRYAFF. The CDR3, as DNA: TGTGCCAGCAGTCCGACCTCCGGTCGGTATGCTTTCTTT. The genes are TRBV6-5 and TRBJ1-1; no reliable D call. V lost 5 bases and J 11 bases, leaving 18 bases between the germline ends. The length of the CDR3 is 13 residues. Germline V gene sequence: CDR1 MNHEY, CDR2 SVGAGI.

J is TRBJ1-3 and V is TRBV28; the D gene is possibly TRBD1 (6 bases). CDR1 is MDHEN, CDR2 SYDVKM, per germline. Trimming stripped 2 bases from V and 0 bases from J, with 11 bases between. The CDR3 has 16 residues. The CDR3 DNA is TGTGCCAGCAGTTTACTACAGGGATACTCTGGAAACACCATATATTTT. It specifies CASSLLQGYSGNTIYF.

This chain links TRBV7-8 with TRBJ1-3; D ambiguous. The CDR3 consists of 14 residues. The germline gives CDR1 SGHVS, CDR2 FQNEAQ. The ends were cut back, 0 bases at V and 3 bases at J, with 6 bases in the middle. The CDR3 protein is CASSLARGGNTIYF. CDR3 coding DNA: TGTGCCAGCAGCTTAGCGCGTGGTGGAAACACCATATATTTT.

The chain has TRBV11-1 and TRBJ2-3; D might be TRBD2 (6 bases). Germline loops: CDR1 SGHAT, CDR2 FQDESV (reference sequence). V lost 1 base to trimming and J lost 1 base, with 12 bases between them. The CDR3 is 16 residues long. The CDR3 loop is CASSLGYRGGTDTQYF. CDR3 nucleotide sequence: TGTGCCAGCAGCTTAGGATACCGCGGGGGCACAGATACGCAGTATTTT.

The CDR3 loop is CASSPGLSSYNEQFF. DNA for the CDR3: TGTGCCAGCAGCCCCGGACTCAGCTCCTACAATGAGCAGTTCTTC. This chain uses TRBV5-4 with TRBJ2-1, with D perhaps matching TRBD2 (5 bases). The CDR3 consists of 15 residues. In germline, CDR1 is SGHNT, CDR2 YYREEE (reference sequence). Trimming took off 4 bases at V and 0 bases at J, with 11 bases between the two ends.

The chain has TRBV7-2 and TRBJ2-1, with 10 bases lining up with TRBD2. CDR3 length equals 15 residues. J lost 7 bases, V lost 1 base, and 4 bases had no gene match. CDR1 and CDR2 (germline): SGHTA, FQGNSA. CDR3 sequence reads: CASSLEAGGRNEQFF. For the CDR3, the DNA is TGTGCCAGCAGCTTAGAAGCGGGGGGGCGGAATGAGCAGTTCTTC.

V and J are TRBV5-1 and TRBJ2-1; perhaps TRBD2 as D (6 bases). There are 14 residues in the CDR3. V was cut by 3 bases and J by 6 bases, with 13 bases left in between. Per the germline V gene, CDR1 is SGHRS and CDR2 is YFSETQ. The CDR3 loop reads CASSSGVYLNEQFF. CDR3 in DNA: TGCGCCAGCAGCTCGGGAGTCTACCTCAATGAGCAGTTCTTC.

This clone was seen only a few times. The rearrangement joins TRBV5-1 to TRBJ1-5; 9 positions agree with TRBD1. Trimming cost V 5 bases and J 3 bases; bases outside gene matches: 18. This CDR3 is 19 amino acids long. In germline, CDR1 is SGHRS, CDR2 YFSETQ. The CDR3 nucleotides read TGCGCCAGCAGGCGTAAAACAGGGGGCAAAAGGAATCCCAATCAGCCCCAGCATTTT. It yields the protein CASRRKTGGKRNPNQPQHF.

The V and J genes are TRBV6-6 and TRBJ1-2, with a possible D match to TRBD1 (6 bases). The CDR3 length is 14 residues. Trimming took off 6 bases at V and 8 bases at J, with 19 bases between the two ends. CDR1 and CDR2 from the germline V gene are MNHNY and SVGAGI (reference sequence). This CDR3 is CASRRAQGIKGYTF. CDR3 sequence (DNA): TGTGCCAGCAGACGGGCCCAGGGGATAAAAGGCTACACCTTC.

V is TRBV25-1 and J is TRBJ1-4; D not resolved. Germline CDR1 is MGHDK and CDR2 is SYGVNS. Between the trimmed V and J ends, which lost 0 bases and 8 bases, there was a span of 13 bases. This CDR3 spans 15 amino acids. The CDR3 sequence: CASSEYRAWEEKLFF. CDR3 bases: TGTGCCAGCAGTGAATATAGGGCGTGGGAGGAAAAACTGTTTTTT.

This clone was recorded only once. The rearrangement uses TRBV10-2 and TRBJ1-4; D perhaps matches TRBD1 (5 bases). The CDR3 is 14 residues long. The germline gives CDR1 WSHSY, CDR2 SAAADI. V was shortened by 3 bases and J by 8 bases, with 13 bases between the two germline ends. This CDR3 reads CASSEVGGGEKLFF. As DNA, the CDR3 is TGCGCCAGCAGTGAAGTTGGGGGAGGGGAAAAACTGTTTTTT.

The chain has TRBV28 and TRBJ2-2; 9 positions match TRBD1. Germline lookup yields CDR1 MDHEN and CDR2 SYDVKM. This CDR3 is 15 amino acids long. With V trimmed by 4 bases and J by 8 bases, 8 bases remained unmatched. The CDR3 DNA reads as TGTGCCAGCAGTTCGTCCCGGGACAGGGTTGGGGAGCTGTTTTTT. Its protein is CASSSSRDRVGELFF.

The gene calls are TRBV6-5 and TRBJ1-4, with D unresolved. V lost 7 bases and J lost 4, with 16 bases in between. The germline V gene has CDR1 MNHEY and CDR2 SVGAGI. There are 15 residues in the CDR3. The CDR3 region is CASTTKTADNEKLFF. In nucleotides, the CDR3 is TGTGCCAGCACCACCAAGACCGCAGATAATGAAAAACTGTTTTTT.

This sequence joins TRBV3-1 (or the pseudogene TRBV3-2) and TRBJ2-1, with TRBD1 as a possible D gene (8 bases). CDR1 LGHDT and CDR2 YNNKEL come from the germline V gene (reference sequence). This CDR3 contains 15 residues. The V end was cut by 3 bases, the J end by 9 bases, with 18 bases between. The chain's CDR3 is CASSQLDREGAEQFF. DNA for the CDR3: TGTGCCAGCAGCCAGTTGGACAGGGAGGGGGCTGAGCAGTTCTTC.

This sequence joins TRBV7-2 and TRBJ1-2; D unresolved. V lost 0 bases to trimming and J lost 8 bases, with 13 bases between them. Germline values: CDR1 SGHTA, CDR2 FQGNSA. This CDR3 region has 14 residues. The CDR3 DNA follows: TGTGCCAGCAGCTTAGCTCAGGCCCTCTGGGGCTACACCTTC. It yields the protein CASSLAQALWGYTF.

The V gene is TRBV5-1, the J gene TRBJ1-1, with TRBD1 as a possible D gene (6 bases). CDR1 SGHRS and CDR2 YFSETQ come from the germline V gene. The V gene lost 2 bases and the J gene lost 0 bases, with 20 bases spanning the gap. This CDR3 region has 18 residues. The CDR3 here is CASSFTGFRDAMNTEAFF. CDR3 nucleotides: TGCGCCAGCAGCTTTACAGGGTTTAGGGACGCAATGAACACTGAAGCTTTCTTT.

J is TRBJ2-3 and V is TRBV27; 7 bases match TRBD2. The CDR3 length is 15 residues. Germline V gene sequence: CDR1 MNHEY, CDR2 SMNVEV (reference sequence). Trimming took 5 bases from V and 7 from J; bases not matched to a gene: 12. The CDR3 protein is CASSLNVAGANTQYF. The CDR3 DNA reads as TGTGCCAGCAGTCTAAATGTTGCGGGAGCAAATACGCAGTATTTT.

J is TRBJ1-1 and V is TRBV6-1, with 7 bases aligning to TRBD1. There are 13 residues in the CDR3. Looked up from germline, CDR1 is MNHNS and CDR2 is SASEGT. With 2 bases clipped from V and 8 bases from J, the junction kept 5 bases outside the gene matches. The CDR3 reads CASSEYLTGEAFF. CDR3 sequence (DNA): TGTGCCAGCAGTGAATATTTGACAGGGGAAGCTTTCTTT.

V usage is TRBV19 and J usage is TRBJ1-5; D perhaps matches TRBD1 (6 bases). The CDR3 loop spans 14 amino acids. CDR1 is LNHDA, CDR2 SQIVND, per germline (reference sequence). V lost 3 bases to trimming and J lost 6 bases, with 12 bases between them. The CDR3 here is CASSIRQGSQPQHF. The CDR3 coding sequence is TGTGCCAGTAGTATCCGGCAGGGGAGTCAGCCCCAGCATTTT.

The genes are TRBV6-1 and TRBJ1-2; 7 bases are shared with TRBD1. This CDR3 has 15 residues. Germline CDR1 MNHNS, CDR2 SASEGT. V gave up 2 bases and J gave up 1 base; unmatched junction bases: 4. The CDR3 region is CASSEYGTVNYGYTF. CDR3 nucleotides: TGTGCCAGCAGTGAATATGGGACAGTTAACTATGGCTACACCTTC.

The rearrangement uses TRBV28 and TRBJ1-2, with D unresolved. This CDR3 spans 13 amino acids. Trimming took 6 bases from V and 3 from J, leaving 11 bases between them. CDR1 and CDR2 from the germline V gene are MDHEN and SYDVKM. CDR3 DNA: TGTGCCAGCAGCCGCGGGTTTGACTATGGCTACACCTTC. Amino acids: CASSRGFDYGYTF.

J is TRBJ2-2 and V is TRBV5-1; 10 bases map to TRBD2. The J segment lost 1 base and the V segment lost 4 bases, leaving 4 bases of the junction unmatched. Germline V gene data show CDR1 as SGHRS and CDR2 as YFSETQ. CDR3 length: 16 amino acids. The CDR3 region is CASSPRLAGNTGELFF. DNA of the CDR3: TGCGCCAGCAGCCCGAGACTAGCGGGGAACACCGGGGAGCTGTTTTTT.

The CDR3, as DNA: TGTGCCAGCAGCTCTCAGGGCGTCGTAACCTATGGCTACACCTTC. Translating gives CASSSQGVVTYGYTF. The genes are TRBV7-9 and TRBJ1-2; possibly TRBD1 for D (5 bases). Germline V gene data show CDR1 as SEHNR and CDR2 as FQNEAQ (reference sequence). Trimming cost V 4 bases and J 4 bases, with 16 bases left between them. The CDR3 is 15 amino acids. Complete variable domain (other parts from reference TRBV7-9 and TRBJ1-2): DTGVSQNPRHKITKRGQNVTFRCDPISEHNRLYWYRQTLGQGPEFLTYFQNEAQLEKSRLLSDRFSAERPKGSFSTLEIQRTEQGDSAMYLCASSSQGVVTYGYTFGSGTRLTVV.

The chain joins TRBV6-6 to TRBJ1-1, with D unresolved. The V end was cut by 2 bases, the J end by 4 bases, with 8 bases between. The CDR3 sequence is 13 residues long. CDR1 is MNHNY and CDR2 is SVGAGI in the germline V gene (reference sequence). The CDR3 DNA reads TGTGCCAGCAGTTACGGGCTGGGCACTGAAGCTTTCTTT. Its protein is CASSYGLGTEAFF.

This chain joins TRBV9 and TRBJ1-6; D gene unclear. Trimming removed 0 bases at V and 0 bases at J, with 7 bases between. The CDR3 loop spans 16 amino acids. Germline V CDR1 and CDR2: SGDLS, YYNGEE. This CDR3 is CASSVGGGSYNSPLHF. For the CDR3, the DNA is TGTGCCAGCAGCGTAGGGGGTGGCTCCTATAATTCACCCCTCCACTTT.

The J gene is TRBJ1-2, the V gene TRBV6-5; 11 bases agree with TRBD1. This CDR3 region has 15 residues. The V and J ends lost 7 bases and 2 bases, in that order; junction bases with no gene match: 6. Germline CDR1 MNHEY, CDR2 SVGAGI. The CDR3 is CASIAGQGANYGYTF. CDR3 DNA sequence: TGTGCCAGCATCGCTGGACAGGGGGCGAACTATGGCTACACCTTC.

The sample holds one count of this clone. The CDR3 bases are TGTGCCAGCAGCATAGGACAGGGGGGGAAAGAAAAACTGTTTTTT. Amino acid sequence: CASSIGQGGKEKLFF. This sequence joins TRBV21-1 and TRBJ1-4; no check of the table's D call, TRBD1, against the DNA was made. TRBV21-1 is given as a pseudogene. This CDR3 is built from 15 residues.

The CDR3 spells CASSLPLTSPLHF. CDR3 nucleotides: TGTGCCAGCAGTCTACCGTTAACGTCACCCCTCCACTTT. This chain links TRBV28 with TRBJ1-6; D not resolved. V was clipped by 5 bases and J by 10 bases, with 12 bases between them. The CDR3 covers 13 residues. CDR1 MDHEN and CDR2 SYDVKM come from the germline V gene.

In its sample, this clone was seen once. The chain has TRBV28 and TRBJ1-5; TRBD1 is a possible D gene (6 bases). This CDR3 region has 14 residues. V dropped 7 bases and J dropped 0 bases, with 10 bases sitting between them. The germline gives CDR1 MDHEN, CDR2 SYDVKM. The CDR3 loop is CASNPGHSNQPQHF. As DNA, the CDR3 is TGTGCCAGCAATCCGGGACATAGCAATCAGCCCCAGCATTTT.

The chain links TRBV6-1 to TRBJ2-7, with TRBD1 identical over 7 bases. This CDR3 region has 14 residues. Germline V gene lookup returns CDR1 MNHNS and CDR2 SASEGT. Trimming at V came to 1 base and at J to 2 bases, leaving 2 bases not matched to a gene. DNA for the CDR3: TGTGCCAGCAGTGAAGGGGGGACAGCCTACGAGCAGTACTTC. It specifies CASSEGGTAYEQYF.

The V call is TRBV15, the J call TRBJ1-6; D gene ambiguous. This CDR3 has 15 amino acids. V lost 1 base to trimming and J lost 8 bases, with 12 bases between them. CDR1 LNHNV and CDR2 YYDKDF come from the germline V gene (reference sequence). CDR3 coding DNA: TGTGCCACCAGCAGAGGAGCAGGCGCTTATTCACCCCTCCACTTT. Residues: CATSRGAGAYSPLHF.